This T cell receptor (beta chain) was sequenced in a study of OX40 agonist ivuxolimab in advanced cancers. About the research overall: Dose-escalation patients had hepatocellular carcinoma, melanoma, renal cell or head and neck cancer.

CDR1 is LNHNV and CDR2 is YYDKDF in the germline V gene (reference sequence). The CDR3 consists of 12 residues. The V gene lost 1 base and the J gene lost 5 bases, with 6 bases spanning the gap. Sequencing was performed with immunoSEQ multiplex PCR; in TCRdb, only in-frame clones are kept and a portion is missing. The sample lists 45,000 to 60,000 clones, about 90% occurring once. Material: CD4+ or CD8+ T cells sorted from blood, obtained in a trial of the OX40 agonist ivuxolimab. This clonotype was sampled from an adult with an advanced solid tumor such as melanoma, head and neck, liver or kidney cancer. This chain connects TRBV15 to TRBJ2-7; no firm D call. CDR3 bases: TGTGCCACCAGCAGAGGTGGCCACGAGCAGTACTTC. It yields the protein CATSRGGHEQYF.